Below, 18 T cell receptor beta chains from the same sample are listed, as sequenced in a study of blood T cell repertoires in COVID-19. TCRdb's copy holds only in-frame clones and misses some; the assay was immunoSEQ multiplex PCR. The profile shows 130,000 or so clones, roughly 79% of them singletons. Sequencing was done on a sample of peripheral blood. The receptors were sampled from a human donor in a cohort sampled during active COVID-19.

The chain carries TRBV12-5 and TRBJ1-5; unclear D gene. Per the germline V gene, CDR1 is LGHNT and CDR2 is FRNRAP. The CDR3 loop spans 15 amino acids. V was trimmed by 7 bases and J by 6 bases, leaving 19 bases between them. The CDR3, as DNA: TGTGCTAGTGCCATGCCGGCGGGGATCGGTCAGCCCCAGCATTTT. Residues: CASAMPAGIGQPQHF. Drawing the rest from reference TRBV12-5 and TRBJ1-5, the complete variable domain is DARVTQTPRHKVTEMGQEVTMRCQPILGHNTVFWYRQTMMQGLELLAYFRNRAPLDDSGMPKDRFSAEMPDATLATLKIQPSEPRDSAVYFCASAMPAGIGQPQHFGDGTRLSIL.

Written as DNA, the CDR3 is TGTGCCAGCTCACACCCCCTTAGTTTGCATGAGCAGTTCTTC. It codes for CASSHPLSLHEQFF. The chain uses TRBV18 and TRBJ2-1; D is unresolved. The V end lost 4 bases, the J end lost 8 bases, and 15 bases lay between the germline ends. Per the germline V gene, CDR1 is KGHSH and CDR2 is LQKENI. The CDR3 has 14 residues.

This chain uses TRBV4-1 with TRBJ1-2; D is uncertain. The V gene's germline CDR1 is MGHRA and CDR2 YSYEKL. The CDR3 sequence is 16 residues long. V was clipped by 1 base and J by 5 bases, with 17 bases between them. In nucleotides, the CDR3 is TGCGCCAGCAGCCAAGGGTACCTAAAGAAGTGGTATGGCTACACCTTC. Translating gives CASSQGYLKKWYGYTF.

The CDR3 sequence is CASSQTEGATEAFF. Written as DNA, the CDR3 is TGTGCCAGCTCCCAAACTGAGGGAGCGACTGAAGCTTTCTTT. The chain recombines TRBV18 with TRBJ1-1; D not resolved. With 6 bases removed from V and 5 bases from J, the gap between germline ends came to 16 bases. The germline V gene encodes CDR1 KGHSH and CDR2 LQKENI. The CDR3 contains 14 residues.

This chain links TRBV21-1 with TRBJ2-3; the table's D call, TRBD2, has no DNA check behind it. TRBV21-1 constitutes a pseudogene. This CDR3 spans 15 amino acids. The CDR3 bases are TGTGCCAGCGGATCTAGCGGGGGTAGGGCAGATACGCAGTATTTT. Translated, it gives CASGSSGGRADTQYF.

The rearrangement uses TRBV27 and TRBJ2-3; a possible D gene is TRBD1 (6 bases). V shed 5 bases and J shed 4 bases, with 19 bases lying between them. Germline V gene lookup returns CDR1 MNHEY and CDR2 SMNVEV (reference sequence). The length of the CDR3 is 16 residues. CDR3 loop: CASSPRGRGLADTQYF. CDR3 in DNA: TGTGCCAGCAGTCCTAGAGGCAGGGGCCTAGCAGATACGCAGTATTTT.

V and J are TRBV5-1 and TRBJ2-2; 8 bases are shared with TRBD1. The CDR3 consists of 16 residues. CDR1 is SGHRS, CDR2 YFSETQ, per germline. V gave up 3 bases and J gave up 4 bases; unmatched junction bases: 8. The CDR3 spells CASSYRTGLGTGELFF. The CDR3, as DNA: TGCGCCAGCAGCTACAGGACAGGGTTGGGCACCGGGGAGCTGTTTTTT. The entire variable domain, with the rest obtained from reference TRBV5-1 and TRBJ2-2, is as follows: KAGVTQTPRYLIKTRGQQVTLSCSPISGHRSVSWYQQTPGQGLQFLFEYFSETQRNKGNFPGRFSGRQFSNSRSEMNVSTLELGDSALYLCASSYRTGLGTGELFFGEGSRLTVL.

The genes are TRBV21-1 and TRBJ1-5. TRBV21-1 is tagged as a pseudogene. The length of the CDR3 is 16 residues. This CDR3 reads CASIPGAGVNNQPQHF. CDR3 coding DNA: TGTGCCAGCATCCCGGGGGCGGGGGTTAACAATCAGCCCCAGCATTTT.

The chain has TRBV4-1 and TRBJ1-1, with D perhaps matching TRBD1 (5 bases). Germline CDR1 reads MGHRA; CDR2 reads YSYEKL. The CDR3 is 19 residues long. The germline V and J ends were trimmed by 1 base and 0 bases, with 21 bases remaining between them. CDR3 sequence (DNA): TGCGCCAGCAGCCAAGCTCCCCCCCGGGGGGGTTACATGAACACTGAAGCTTTCTTT. This codes for CASSQAPPRGGYMNTEAFF.

This rearrangement joins TRBV11-2 to TRBJ1-1; 7 nucleotides match TRBD1. CDR1 and CDR2 (germline): SGHAT, FQNNGV. The junction had 11 bases not matched to a gene; V was cut back by 6 bases and J by 10 bases. This CDR3 contains 13 residues. This CDR3 reads CASSPLDRLGAFF. The DNA for the CDR3 is TGTGCCAGCAGTCCCCTGGACAGGCTGGGAGCTTTCTTT.

The chain has TRBV3-1 (or the pseudogene TRBV3-2) and TRBJ2-3, with D perhaps TRBD2 (5 bases). This CDR3 comprises 15 residues. Per germline, CDR1 LGHDT and CDR2 YNNKEL (reference sequence). Trimming pared 4 bases from V and 1 base from J, leaving 12 bases between. Here the CDR3 DNA reads TGTGCCAGCAGCCCCCAGTGGCGGGGCACAGATACGCAGTATTTT. It translates to CASSPQWRGTDTQYF.

This chain joins TRBV23-1 and TRBJ1-5, with D tentatively TRBD1 (6 bases). TRBV23-1 is an ORF, with its function uncertain. The CDR3 runs 15 residues. V lost 0 bases, J lost 7 bases, and 13 bases lay in between. The CDR3 DNA reads TGCGCCAGCAGTCAATCCGGCAGGGGTGAACAGCCCCAGCATTTT. Its translation: CASSQSGRGEQPQHF.

This sequence joins TRBV29-1 and TRBJ1-2; D may be TRBD1 (5 bases). This CDR3 region has 13 residues. The V gene's germline CDR1 is SQVTM and CDR2 ANQGSEA. V dropped 1 base and J dropped 8 bases, with 14 bases sitting between them. The CDR3 sequence is CSVEVSRVRGYTF. The DNA of the CDR3 is TGCAGCGTTGAAGTCTCCAGGGTTCGGGGCTACACCTTC.

The V and J genes are TRBV19 and TRBJ2-7; 9 nucleotides line up with TRBD2. The V gene end was trimmed by 5 bases and the J gene end by 4 bases; junction bases not matched to a gene: 6. This CDR3 region has 14 residues. In germline, CDR1 is LNHDA, CDR2 SQIVND (reference sequence). In DNA form, the CDR3 reads TGTGCCAGTAGTGCATCTAGCGGGGTTTACGAGCAGTACTTC. Its translation is CASSASSGVYEQYF.

This clone was detected only once. The genes are TRBV21-1 and TRBJ1-2; the D call in the table, TRBD1, was not verified against the DNA. TRBV21-1 is a pseudogene segment. This CDR3 region has 15 residues. The CDR3: CASSKGQGACYGYTF. The DNA of the CDR3 is TGTGCCAGCAGCAAGGGACAGGGGGCGTGCTATGGCTACACCTTC.

The chain carries TRBV5-1 and TRBJ1-1; TRBD1 aligns across 7 bases. V lost 4 bases, J lost 8 bases, and 8 bases stayed unmatched. This CDR3 region has 13 residues. Germline V gene lookup returns CDR1 SGHRS and CDR2 YFSETQ. The CDR3 is CASSPGQSQEAFF. The CDR3 coding sequence is TGCGCCAGCAGCCCGGGACAGTCCCAGGAAGCTTTCTTT.

The rearrangement uses TRBV5-6 and TRBJ1-3; no reliable D call. The V end lost 4 bases, the J end lost 3 bases, and 8 bases lay between the germline ends. The CDR3 is 13 amino acids. Germline V gene data show CDR1 as SGHDT and CDR2 as YYEEEE. Here the CDR3 reads CASSRGFGNTIYF. As DNA, the CDR3 is TGTGCCAGCAGCCGGGGATTTGGAAACACCATATATTTT. Full variable domain (outside the CDR3, taken from reference TRBV5-6 and TRBJ1-3): DAGVTQSPTHLIKTRGQQVTLRCSPKSGHDTVSWYQQALGQGPQFIFQYYEEEERQRGNFPDRFSGHQFPNYSSELNVNALLLGDSALYLCASSRGFGNTIYFGEGSWLTVV.

V and J are TRBV3-1 (or the pseudogene TRBV3-2) and TRBJ1-2; 7 bases agree with TRBD1. The V gene end was trimmed by 4 bases and the J gene end by 2 bases; junction bases not matched to a gene: 7. In germline, CDR1 is LGHDT, CDR2 YNNKEL (reference sequence). The CDR3 is 15 residues long. CDR3 DNA: TGTGCCAGCAGCCTTAGCTCACAGGGGAACTATGGCTACACCTTC. Translating it yields CASSLSSQGNYGYTF.